The 16 T cell receptor beta chains reported below all come from one sample, sequenced in a study of shared T cell receptors in the human thymus. Profiling relied on immunoSEQ multiplex PCR, and the TCRdb table lists in-frame clones only, not all of them. The sample contains some 700,000 clones, 75% to 90% of which appear only once. This same sample was also taken into another study, of human thymus T cells.

The specimen sequenced was thymocytes. The receptor set was obtained from a girl under two years old with a congenital heart defect.

This clone was observed once. The rearrangement uses TRBV7-9 and TRBJ1-2; D gene uncertain. V lost 5 bases, J lost 4 bases, and 17 bases lay in between. This CDR3 region has 15 residues. Germline values: CDR1 SEHNR, CDR2 FQNEAQ (reference sequence). The CDR3 nucleotides are TGTGCCAGCAGCCCTTCGGTTGGTGACTCCTATGGCTACACCTTC. Its translation is CASSPSVGDSYGYTF.

The chain employs TRBV5-1 and TRBJ2-3; D remains unclear. V was clipped by 7 bases and J by 4 bases, with 13 bases between them. CDR3 length: 13 amino acids. Germline CDR1 and CDR2: SGHRS and YFSETQ. The chain's CDR3 is CASRPNLADTQYF. As DNA, the CDR3 is TGCGCCAGCCGACCGAACCTAGCAGATACGCAGTATTTT.

This clone was observed once. The chain carries TRBV7-2 and TRBJ2-7; 8 nucleotides match TRBD1. V was pared by 3 bases and J by 3 bases, with 7 bases of the junction left unmatched. This CDR3 has 15 amino acids. CDR1 is SGHTA and CDR2 is FQGNSA in the germline V gene. The CDR3 DNA reads TGTGCCAGCAGCTTCCACAGGGGGGTTAGCTACGAGCAGTACTTC. This sequence encodes CASSFHRGVSYEQYF.

V is TRBV4-1 and J is TRBJ2-3; 7 bases align to TRBD2. The CDR3 has 18 residues. Germline V gene sequence: CDR1 MGHRA, CDR2 YSYEKL. J was trimmed by 2 bases and V by 0 bases; bases with no gene match: 11. The CDR3 here is CASSQDLRGDFYTDTQYF. CDR3 coding DNA: TGCGCCAGCAGCCAAGATCTTCGGGGGGACTTCTACACAGATACGCAGTATTTT.

This clone was counted only a few times. Within the sample, other DNA sequences also encode this same CDR3. J is TRBJ2-7 and V is TRBV27; D possibly corresponds to TRBD1 (5 bases). Deletions cut 3 bases from V and 1 base from J, with 10 bases between. The CDR3 extends over 14 amino acids. In germline, CDR1 is MNHEY, CDR2 SMNVEV (reference sequence). CDR3 sequence (DNA): TGTGCCAGCAGTTTGTTAAGGGGATCCTACGAGCAGTACTTC. It codes for CASSLLRGSYEQYF.

This clone has a single count. The rearrangement links TRBV2 to TRBJ2-5; no definite D call. Germline V gene lookup returns CDR1 SNHLY and CDR2 FYNNEI. The CDR3 is 12 residues long. Trimming took off 7 bases at V and 2 bases at J, with 8 bases between the two ends. This CDR3 reads CASNPRQETQYF. The CDR3, as DNA: TGTGCCAGCAATCCGAGACAAGAGACCCAGTACTTC.

The chain joins TRBV7-2 to TRBJ1-1; 8 positions match TRBD1. CDR3 length: 16 amino acids. Germline CDR1 SGHTA, CDR2 FQGNSA. With V trimmed by 5 bases and J by 3 bases, 11 bases remained unmatched. The CDR3 DNA is TGTGCCAGCAGCCAAAATCCTAAGGACAGGGACACTGAAGCTTTCTTT. It translates to CASSQNPKDRDTEAFF.

Only a few counts were recorded for this clone. This chain uses TRBV4-1 with TRBJ1-3; a possible D gene is TRBD1 (6 bases). Germline V lookup: CDR1 MGHRA, CDR2 YSYEKL. The CDR3 length is 14 residues. With 1 base removed from V and 4 bases from J, the gap between germline ends came to 8 bases. The CDR3 DNA sequence: TGCGCCAGCAGCCAAGGGGGACAAGGAAACACCATATATTTT. Protein: CASSQGGQGNTIYF.

This clone was found once. The genes are TRBV4-2 and TRBJ1-1; possible D gene TRBD1, 5 bases. CDR1 and CDR2 from the germline V gene are LGHNA and YNFKEQ. The ends were cut back, 3 bases at V and 0 bases at J, with 17 bases in the middle. The CDR3 covers 17 residues. The CDR3 DNA sequence: TGTGCCAGCAGCCAGGGCTCTACCGGGGGGGTGAACACTGAAGCTTTCTTT. Amino acid sequence: CASSQGSTGGVNTEAFF.

The rearrangement links TRBV10-3 to TRBJ2-1; maybe TRBD1 (6 bases). The V gene lost 9 bases and the J gene lost 6 bases, with 21 bases spanning the gap. This CDR3 contains 15 residues. Germline V gene data show CDR1 as ENHRY and CDR2 as SYGVKD. CDR3 loop: CAIKRNPGQTNEQFF. CDR3 bases: TGTGCCATAAAACGAAACCCTGGACAGACCAATGAGCAGTTCTTC.

The gene calls are TRBV28 and TRBJ2-7, with TRBD2 matching over 9 bases. The germline gives CDR1 MDHEN, CDR2 SYDVKM. With 7 bases clipped from V and 0 bases from J, the junction kept 4 bases outside the gene matches. CDR3 length: 14 amino acids. This CDR3 reads CASTRLAVSYEQYF. The CDR3 DNA reads as TGTGCCAGCACCAGACTAGCGGTCTCCTACGAGCAGTACTTC. Filled out from reference TRBV28 and TRBJ2-7, the complete variable domain reads DVKVTQSSRYLVKRTGEKVFLECVQDMDHENMFWYRQDPGLGLRLIYFSYDVKMKEKGDIPEGYSVSREKKERFSLILESASTNQTSMYLCASTRLAVSYEQYFGPGTRLTVT.

This clone was counted a single time. V usage is TRBV27 and J usage is TRBJ1-4, with 8 bases that match TRBD1. V lost 4 bases to trimming and J lost 7 bases; unmatched junction nucleotides: 5. CDR1 is MNHEY and CDR2 is SMNVEV in the germline V gene (reference sequence). The CDR3 length is 14 residues. The CDR3 is CASSSGQGSEKLFF. The CDR3 DNA reads TGTGCCAGCAGTTCCGGACAGGGAAGTGAAAAACTGTTTTTT.

This clone has just a few counts. The chain combines TRBV19 with TRBJ1-4, with TRBD1 as a possible D gene (6 bases). This CDR3 spans 13 amino acids. Trimming removed 7 bases from V and 6 bases from J, with 12 bases in between. CDR1 LNHDA and CDR2 SQIVND come from the germline V gene (reference sequence). Here the CDR3 DNA reads TGTGCCAGTACCCTACAGGGACATGAAAAACTGTTTTTT. Its protein product is CASTLQGHEKLFF. The full variable domain, with the rest looked up from reference TRBV19 and TRBJ1-4, is DGGITQSPKYLFRKEGQNVTLSCEQNLNHDAMYWYRQDPGQGLRLIYYSQIVNDFQKGDIAEGYSVSREKKESFPLTVTSAQKNPTAFYLCASTLQGHEKLFFGSGTQLSVL.

This clone has a handful of counts. The rearrangement uses TRBV19 and TRBJ1-3, with D possibly TRBD1 on 5 matching bases. The CDR3 length is 16 residues. The germline gives CDR1 LNHDA, CDR2 SQIVND (reference sequence). The V and J ends lost 9 bases and 0 bases respectively, with 18 bases between them. In DNA, the CDR3 is TGTGCCAGCACAGGCGCTCAAGGGGCCTCTGGAAACACCATATATTTT. Amino acid sequence: CASTGAQGASGNTIYF.

This clone appeared once. V usage is TRBV7-2 and J usage is TRBJ2-5; the D is unclear. This CDR3 is 12 amino acids long. Trimming pared 3 bases from V and 4 bases from J, leaving 6 bases between. Germline-derived CDR1 and CDR2 are SGHTA and FQGNSA. CDR3 DNA sequence: TGTGCCAGCAGCTTTTATCCAGAGACCCAGTACTTC. As protein: CASSFYPETQYF.

The rearrangement links TRBV13 to TRBJ2-7; a weak D match, TRBD2 (6 bases). The germline CDR1 and CDR2 sequences are PRHDT and FYEKMQ (reference sequence). CDR3 length equals 16 residues. The V gene lost 4 bases and the J gene lost 0 bases, with 16 bases spanning the gap. Here the CDR3 DNA reads TGTGCCAGCAGCTCCTACCCGCGGGACCCCTCCTACGAGCAGTACTTC. Translated, it gives CASSSYPRDPSYEQYF.